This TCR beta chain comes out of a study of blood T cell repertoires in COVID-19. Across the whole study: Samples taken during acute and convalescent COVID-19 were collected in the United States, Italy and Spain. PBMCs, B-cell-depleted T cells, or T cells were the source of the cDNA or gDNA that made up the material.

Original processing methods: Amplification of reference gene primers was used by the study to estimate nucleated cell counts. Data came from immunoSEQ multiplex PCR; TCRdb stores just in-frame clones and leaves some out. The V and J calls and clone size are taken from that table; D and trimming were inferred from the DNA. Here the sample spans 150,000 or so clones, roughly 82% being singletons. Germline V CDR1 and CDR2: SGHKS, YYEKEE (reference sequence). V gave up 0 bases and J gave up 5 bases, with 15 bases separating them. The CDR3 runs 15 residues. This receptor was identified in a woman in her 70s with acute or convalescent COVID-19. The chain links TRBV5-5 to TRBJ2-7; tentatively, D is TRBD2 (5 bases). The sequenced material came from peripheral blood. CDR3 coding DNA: TGTGCCAGCAGCTTGGGACCGGGGAGTCGCCACGAGCAGTACTTC. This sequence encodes CASSLGPGSRHEQYF.